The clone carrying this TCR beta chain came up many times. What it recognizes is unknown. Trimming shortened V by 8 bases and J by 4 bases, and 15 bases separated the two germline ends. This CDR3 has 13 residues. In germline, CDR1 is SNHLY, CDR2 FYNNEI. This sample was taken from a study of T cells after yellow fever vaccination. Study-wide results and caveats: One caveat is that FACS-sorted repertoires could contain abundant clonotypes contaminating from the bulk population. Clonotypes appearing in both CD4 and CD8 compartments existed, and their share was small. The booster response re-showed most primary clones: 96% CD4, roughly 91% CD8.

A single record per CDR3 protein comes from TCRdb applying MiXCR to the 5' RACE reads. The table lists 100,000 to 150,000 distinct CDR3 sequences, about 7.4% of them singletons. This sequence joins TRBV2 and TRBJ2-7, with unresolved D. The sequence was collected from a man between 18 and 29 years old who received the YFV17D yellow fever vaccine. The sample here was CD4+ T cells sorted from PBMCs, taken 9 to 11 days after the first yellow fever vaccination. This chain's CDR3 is CASHEDQSYEQYF. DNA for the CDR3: TGTGCCAGCCACGAGGACCAGTCGTACGAGCAGTACTTC.